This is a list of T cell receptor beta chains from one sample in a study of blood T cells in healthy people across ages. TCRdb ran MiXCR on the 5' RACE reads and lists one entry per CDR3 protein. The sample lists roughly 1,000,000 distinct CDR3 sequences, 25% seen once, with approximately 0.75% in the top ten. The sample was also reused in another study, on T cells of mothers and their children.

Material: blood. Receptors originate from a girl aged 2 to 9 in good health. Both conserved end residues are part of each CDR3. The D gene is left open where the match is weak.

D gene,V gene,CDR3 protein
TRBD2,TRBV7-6,CASSPPRGASGRLFTYNEQFF
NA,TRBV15,CATSRAGVYEQYF
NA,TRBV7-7,CASSLERLDTQYF
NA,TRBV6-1,CASRKYRVGSTDTQYF
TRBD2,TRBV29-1,CSVILAGEETQYF
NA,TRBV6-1,CASSILAGELFF
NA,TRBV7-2,CASSLSRTEAGYTF
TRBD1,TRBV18,CASSPGTDRYEQYF
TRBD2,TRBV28,CASSFGLAGVDTQYF
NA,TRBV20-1,CSAVKTGKTEAFF
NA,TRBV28,CASSLSIPRNEQFF
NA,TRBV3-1,CASSQEETQYF
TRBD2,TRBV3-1,CASSFLLAGETYEQYF
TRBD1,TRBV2,CASRDPRAGGHSPLHF
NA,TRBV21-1,CASLDPGQGATDTQYF
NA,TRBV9,CASSFRRSKNIQYF
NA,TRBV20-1,CSARDTDSGANVLTF
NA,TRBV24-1,CATSDLQGETQYF
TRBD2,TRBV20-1,CSAIGAGQETQYF
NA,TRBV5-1,CASSRDPSGTGELFF
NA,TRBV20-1,CSARKQSGETQYF
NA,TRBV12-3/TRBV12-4,CASRVTGYSPPVAGANVPTF
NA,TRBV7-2,CASSLRPGEGNYGYTF
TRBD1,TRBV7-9,CASGGQGTNEKLFF
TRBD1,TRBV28,CASRTDREQETQYF
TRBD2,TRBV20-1,CSAREVGGGYEQYF
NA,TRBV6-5,CASSLDALTGGYTF
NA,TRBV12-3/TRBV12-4,CASSFLRAFGETQYF
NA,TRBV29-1,CSVDQAEGYTF
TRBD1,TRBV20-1,CSAAGGIGDRGRWKTQYF
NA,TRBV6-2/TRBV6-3,CASSGGFQGPQYF
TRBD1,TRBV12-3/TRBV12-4,CASSSDRAGANVLTF
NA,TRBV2,CASSRDSVYEQFF
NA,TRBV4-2,CASSQEGGISTTNEKLFF
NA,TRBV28,CATLFRKDSPLHF
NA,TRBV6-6,CASSYVGGGFYEQYF
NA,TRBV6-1,CASKAGFTDHGYTF
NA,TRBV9,CASSPVGLSDGYTF
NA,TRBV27,CASSLSGDGLYEQYF
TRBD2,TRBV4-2,CASSPLAGWYNEQFF